Listed below are T cell receptor beta chains from one sample, sequenced in a study of blood T cell repertoires in COVID-19. TCRdb keeps only in-frame clones here, not all; method: immunoSEQ multiplex PCR. Counted here are about 170,000 clones, about four fifths occurring once; the ten biggest clones make up roughly 2.5%. Sequenced material: peripheral blood. The origin of the receptors is a woman older than 75 with COVID-19, enrolled during active disease. CDR3s include the opening cysteine and the closing phenylalanine or tryptophan. Fields, in order: D gene, V gene, clone size, J gene, CDR3 DNA, CDR3 protein. D genes are given only for firm matches. Not every row has a clone size; where given, it reads once, few, many or a size class.

TRBD1	TRBV6-5	once	TRBJ2-7	TGTGCCAGCAGCCCCCGACAGGGGTTAATCTACGAGCAGTACTTC	CASSPRQGLIYEQYF
-	TRBV27	-	TRBJ2-7	TGTGCCAGCAGTTTACTGATGGGGAGGACCTACGAGCAGTACTTC	CASSLLMGRTYEQYF
TRBD2	TRBV5-6	-	TRBJ2-7	TGTGCCAGCAGCACTCTAGCGGGAGAGGACTACGAGCAGTACTTC	CASSTLAGEDYEQYF
TRBD1	TRBV5-1	-	TRBJ2-3	TGCGCCAGCAGCTTGACCGGGACAGGCACAGATACGCAGTATTTT	CASSLTGTGTDTQYF
-	TRBV30	-	TRBJ1-1	TGTGCCTGGAATGAGGGAGGAATGCTTGAAGCTTTCTTT	CAWNEGGMLEAFF
-	TRBV7-9	-	TRBJ1-1	TGTGCCAGCAGCCCGGGGGGGAACACTGAAGCTTTCTTT	CASSPGGNTEAFF
-	TRBV4-1	-	TRBJ1-6	TGCGCCAGCAGCCAAGTACCCGCCGTGCGGGCTTCACCCCTCCACTTT	CASSQVPAVRASPLHF
TRBD1	TRBV6-2/TRBV6-3	-	TRBJ2-7	TGTGCCAGCAGTTTCCAGGGCAGGGGGCACGACGAGCAGTACTTC	CASSFQGRGHDEQYF
-	TRBV3-1/TRBV3-2	-	TRBJ2-5	TGTGCCAGCAGCCAAGGAGGAAGGGGGGGCGCAGAGACCCAGTACTTC	CASSQGGRGGAETQYF
-	TRBV5-1	-	TRBJ2-1	TGCGCCAGCAGCTCGGCCCATTCCGGAGTAAATGAGCAGTTCTTC	CASSSAHSGVNEQFF
TRBD2	TRBV5-1	-	TRBJ2-1	TGCGCCAGCATCCCGGGGGGAGGGTATGAGCAGTTCTTC	CASIPGGGYEQFF
TRBD1	TRBV19	-	TRBJ1-5	TGTGCCAGTAGTGGGACAGGGTGGAATCAGCCCCAGCATTTT	CASSGTGWNQPQHF
-	TRBV6-1	-	TRBJ2-5	TGTGCCAGCAGTGAAGTAGCGGCAATAAGAGAGACCCAGTACTTC	CASSEVAAIRETQYF
-	TRBV28	-	TRBJ1-5	TGTGCCAGCAGTTTGGCAGTTTATCAGCCCCAGCATTTT	CASSLAVYQPQHF
-	TRBV7-3	-	TRBJ2-2	TGTGCCAGCAGCCCGCCCGCGGTCGGGGAGCTGTTTTTT	CASSPPAVGELFF
-	TRBV27	-	TRBJ2-3	TGTGCCAGCAGTCACGGACACAACACAGATACGCAGTATTTT	CASSHGHNTDTQYF
TRBD1	TRBV2	-	TRBJ2-7	TGTGCCAGCTTTTGGGACAGGGTCGATTCCTACGAGCAGTACTTC	CASFWDRVDSYEQYF
TRBD1	TRBV10-3	-	TRBJ1-2	TGTGCCATCAGTGAGTCGGCAGGGGGAAACTATGGCTACACCTTC	CAISESAGGNYGYTF
-	TRBV9	-	TRBJ2-3	TGTGCCAGCAGCGATTTACGGGGAATGAAGACGCAGTATTTT	CASSDLRGMKTQYF
TRBD2	TRBV2	-	TRBJ2-5	TGTGCCAGCTCGACCCTACTAGCGGGACAAGCAGGGACCCAGTACTTC	CASSTLLAGQAGTQYF
-	TRBV30	-	TRBJ1-2	TGTGCCTGGAGTGTACGCAGGGCCTATGGCTACACCTTC	CAWSVRRAYGYTF
-	TRBV7-9	-	TRBJ2-3	TGTGCCAGCAGCGGTCGGGGGGCCCTCGTGACAGATACGCAGTATTTT	CASSGRGALVTDTQYF
-	TRBV6-5	-	TRBJ1-3	TGTGCCAGCAGATCAACAGGGCTAGGCACCATATATTTT	CASRSTGLGTIYF
-	TRBV18	few	TRBJ1-6	TGTGCCAGCTCACCACAGGAGGCCGGGAATTCACCCCTCCACTTT	CASSPQEAGNSPLHF
-	TRBV3-1/TRBV3-2	few	TRBJ1-6	TGTGCCAGCAGCCAAGAACGACAGAGTCCTAATTCACCCCTCCACTTT	CASSQERQSPNSPLHF
-	TRBV19	-	TRBJ2-3	TGTGCCAGCAAGAAACCGGGAAGCACAGATACGCAGTATTTT	CASKKPGSTDTQYF
-	TRBV6-5	-	TRBJ1-2	TGTGCCAGCAGACCCCAGGCTCAGGTCTATGGCTACACCTTC	CASRPQAQVYGYTF